The text below deals with one T cell receptor beta chain. Its antigen is not known. The final CDR3 position lacks the conserved phenylalanine or tryptophan, pointing to a likely read error. The DNA is left out, because the CDR3 cannot be placed on it with certainty; the CDR3 is given as TCRdb lists it. These data are taken from a study of T cells in Graves' hyperthyroidism and ophthalmopathy. General study results and limits: Patients with ophthalmopathy were separated from those with stable hyperthyroidism by a 13 V-J model. Most expanded thyroid clonotypes above 0.001 recurred in blood. Ophthalmopathy, as predicted by the model, came a median roughly 6.5 months after the prediction.

Used for diagnoses were clinical symptoms, serum thyroxine and TRAb, thyroid ultrasound and orbital computed tomography. TCR beta CDR3 regions were amplified from RNA. The primer set for the first-round RT-PCR of the TCR CDR3 was HTBI. From the multiplex PCR reads, TCRdb called clonotypes with MiXCR, one entry per CDR3 protein. The sample includes 550,000 to 600,000 distinct CDR3 sequences, 46% seen only once; the top ten take around 20%. CDR1 and CDR2 (germline): SGHAT, FQNNGV. The CDR3 spans 9 residues, counting both ends. The chain employs TRBV11-2 and TRBJ2-6. The TCR was taken from an adult woman with Graves' disease, either hyperthyroidism or ophthalmopathy (not recorded which). Material: peripheral blood or thyroid tissue (not recorded which). The CDR3 sequence is CASSLDRTS.